These 8 T cell receptor beta chains were sequenced from one sample in a study of T cells in tumors after PD-1 blockade. Produced via immunoSEQ multiplex PCR; TCRdb's table is partial and in-frame only. The sample comprises about 24,000 clones, 65% to 85% of which are singletons, and 12% rests with the top ten. The material was PBMCs, obtained after anti-PD-1 treatment. The source of these receptors is a human donor with basal cell carcinoma.

The chain carries TRBV12-5 and TRBJ2-3; D gene uncertain. There are 16 residues in the CDR3. The V and J ends lost 5 bases and 1 base respectively, with 16 bases between them. Germline-derived CDR1 and CDR2 are LGHNT and FRNRAP. The CDR3 DNA follows: TGTGCTAGTGGTGCCTCGCGCCAGGTCCGCACAGATACGCAGTATTTT. Protein product: CASGASRQVRTDTQYF.

CDR3 coding DNA: TGCGCCAGCAGCGAATCAGGCTACGAGCAGTACTTC. It yields the protein CASSESGYEQYF. This chain uses TRBV5-1 with TRBJ2-7; D uncertain. The germline CDR1 and CDR2 sequences are SGHRS and YFSETQ. V lost 4 bases, J lost 3 bases, and 8 bases lay in between. The CDR3 runs 12 residues.

The chain employs TRBV9 and TRBJ2-7; 7 bases are a match to TRBD1. Germline loops: CDR1 SGDLS, CDR2 YYNGEE. Trimming took 0 bases from V and 6 from J; bases not matched to a gene: 3. The CDR3 length is 13 residues. This CDR3 reads CASSVGTGAEQYF. For the CDR3, the DNA is TGTGCCAGCAGCGTAGGGACAGGAGCCGAGCAGTACTTC.

The gene calls are TRBV19 and TRBJ2-1; tentatively, D is TRBD1 or TRBD2 (9 bases each). CDR3 size: 23 residues. Trimming removed 4 bases at V and 7 bases at J, with 41 bases between. Germline assignment: CDR1 LNHDA and CDR2 SQIVND (reference sequence). The CDR3 spells CASSSTGGMSGGFGFMRFNEQFF. In nucleotides, the CDR3 is TGTGCCAGTAGTAGCACAGGGGGCATGAGCGGGGGGTTTGGATTTATGAGGTTTAATGAGCAGTTCTTC.

The chain joins TRBV4-1 to TRBJ2-7; D perhaps matches TRBD1 (5 bases). The ends were cut back, 0 bases at V and 1 base at J, with 10 bases in the middle. From germline, CDR1 is MGHRA and CDR2 YSYEKL. This CDR3 region has 15 residues. The CDR3 region is CASSQEGHPSYEQYF. CDR3 bases: TGCGCCAGCAGCCAAGAGGGGCATCCTTCCTACGAGCAGTACTTC.

This chain uses TRBV30 with TRBJ1-1; D remains unclear. The CDR3 covers 10 residues. V shed 5 bases and J shed 6 bases, with 7 bases lying between them. Germline loops: CDR1 GTSNPN, CDR2 SVGIG (reference sequence). CDR3 sequence reads: CAWARSEAFF. Here the CDR3 DNA reads TGTGCCTGGGCCAGATCTGAAGCTTTCTTT.

This chain joins TRBV7-8 and TRBJ1-2, with D perhaps matching TRBD1 (5 bases). Trimming took off 5 bases at V and 6 bases at J, with 10 bases between the two ends. Germline loops: CDR1 SGHVS, CDR2 FQNEAQ. The CDR3 totals 12 residues. In DNA, the CDR3 is TGTGCCAGCAGCCTCCGGACACATGGCTACACCTTC. It codes for CASSLRTHGYTF.

The gene calls are TRBV19 and TRBJ2-1, with a tentative D call TRBD2 (6 bases). The V end lost 7 bases, the J end lost 6 bases, and 13 bases lay between the germline ends. Germline-derived CDR1 and CDR2 are LNHDA and SQIVND (reference sequence). The CDR3 length is 13 residues. CDR3 sequence reads: CASTGTGGNEQFF. CDR3 nucleotide sequence: TGTGCCAGTACCGGGACTGGGGGCAATGAGCAGTTCTTC.